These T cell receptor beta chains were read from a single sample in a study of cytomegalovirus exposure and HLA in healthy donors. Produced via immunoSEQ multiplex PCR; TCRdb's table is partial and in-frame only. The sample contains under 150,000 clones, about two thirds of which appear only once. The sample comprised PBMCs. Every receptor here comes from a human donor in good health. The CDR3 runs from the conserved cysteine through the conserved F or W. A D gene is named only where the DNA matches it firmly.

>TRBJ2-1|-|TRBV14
TGTGCCAGCAGCCAAGTAGGCGGGAATGAGCAGTTCTTC
CASSQVGGNEQFF
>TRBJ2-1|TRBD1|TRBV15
TGTGCCACCAGCAGGGCCTCCGGGACAGTGTCCTACAATGAGCAGTTCTTC
CATSRASGTVSYNEQFF
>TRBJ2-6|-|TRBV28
TGTGCCAGCAGCCCACCAGGGGGGACTGGGGCCAACGTCCTGACTTTC
CASSPPGGTGANVLTF
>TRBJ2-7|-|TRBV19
TGTGCCAGTAGTACTGACAGGATGAGCTCCTACGAGCAGTACTTC
CASSTDRMSSYEQYF
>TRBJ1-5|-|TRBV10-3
TGTGCCATCAGTGAACAAGTAACCCAGCCCCAGCATTTT
CAISEQVTQPQHF
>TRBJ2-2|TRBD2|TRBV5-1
TGCGCCAGCAGCCTCCTGTCCGGGAGGGCCGAGAACACCGGGGAGCTGTTTTTT
CASSLLSGRAENTGELFF
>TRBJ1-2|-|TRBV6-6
TGTGCCAGCAGTTATTTGGGGGCATTAGCTAACTATGGCTACACCTTC
CASSYLGALANYGYTF
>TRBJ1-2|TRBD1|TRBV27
TGTGCCAGCAGTTTCAGGGGACAGGCCTATGGCTACACCTTC
CASSFRGQAYGYTF
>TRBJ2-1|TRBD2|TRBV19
TGTGCCAGTAGTACCACCTTACCGACTAGCGGGGGGGGCCATGAGCAGTTCTTC
CASSTTLPTSGGGHEQFF
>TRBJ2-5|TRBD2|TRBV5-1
TGCGCCAGCAGCTTCCCCGGGGGGGGAGAGACCCAGTACTTC
CASSFPGGGETQYF
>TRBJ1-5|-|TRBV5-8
TGTGCCAGCAGCTGGCGGGCGGGAGGGGACAATCAGCCCCAGCATTTT
CASSWRAGGDNQPQHF
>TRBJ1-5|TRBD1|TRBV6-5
TGTGCCAGCAGTTCCCTGACAGGGCGTCAGCCCCAGCATTTT
CASSSLTGRQPQHF